This T cell receptor beta chain was documented in a study of technical replicates of blood from several donors. There are 14 residues in the CDR3. CDR1 is SQVTM and CDR2 is ANQGSEA in the germline V gene. V was trimmed by 4 bases and J by 4 bases, leaving 16 bases between them. Generated by immunoSEQ multiplex PCR, the TCRdb table keeps only in-frame clones and is missing some. Of tens of thousands of clones listed, 95% were seen once; the top ten hold more than 0.2%. The V and J genes are TRBV29-1 and TRBJ1-2, with a tentative D call TRBD1 (6 bases). This TCR derives from a human donor in good health. Sequencing was done on a sample of T cells isolated from PBMCs. The CDR3 coding sequence is TGCAGCGTTGTCAGGGGAGGGGGGGTCTATGGCTACACCTTC. Protein: CSVVRGGGVYGYTF.